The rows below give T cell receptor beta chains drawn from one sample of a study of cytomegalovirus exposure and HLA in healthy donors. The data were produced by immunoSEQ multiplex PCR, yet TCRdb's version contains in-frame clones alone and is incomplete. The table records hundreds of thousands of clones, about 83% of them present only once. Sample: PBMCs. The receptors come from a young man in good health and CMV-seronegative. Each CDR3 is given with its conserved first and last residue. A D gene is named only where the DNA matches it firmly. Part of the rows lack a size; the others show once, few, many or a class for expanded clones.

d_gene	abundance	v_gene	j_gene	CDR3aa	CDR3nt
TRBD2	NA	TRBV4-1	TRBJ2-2	CASCLAGANTGELFF	TGCGCCAGCTGCTTAGCGGGGGCTAACACCGGGGAGCTGTTTTTT
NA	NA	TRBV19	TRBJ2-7	CASSHTGTTHEQYF	TGTGCCAGTAGTCACACCGGGACAACACACGAGCAGTACTTC
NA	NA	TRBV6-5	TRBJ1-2	CASSDSYYGYTF	TGTGCCAGCAGTGACAGTTACTATGGCTACACCTTC
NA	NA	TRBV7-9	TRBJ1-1	CASSSTGPTEAFF	TGTGCCAGCAGCTCCACCGGTCCTACTGAAGCTTTCTTT
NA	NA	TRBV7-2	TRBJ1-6	CASSASREAYNSPLHF	TGTGCCAGCAGCGCCTCCAGGGAGGCCTATAATTCACCCCTCCACTTT
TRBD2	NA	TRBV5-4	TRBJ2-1	CASSSLAGSYNEQFF	TGTGCCAGCAGCTCCCTAGCGGGTTCCTACAATGAGCAGTTCTTC
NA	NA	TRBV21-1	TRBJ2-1	CASSLRAPTPPEQFF	TGTGCCAGCAGCTTAAGAGCGCCAACGCCTCCTGAGCAGTTCTTC
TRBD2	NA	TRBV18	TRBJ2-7	CASSPPGRDEQYF	TGTGCCAGCTCACCACCAGGGAGGGATGAGCAGTACTTC
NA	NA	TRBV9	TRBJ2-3	CASSRAVASTDTQYF	TGTGCCAGCAGCCGCGCCGTAGCTAGCACAGATACGCAGTATTTT
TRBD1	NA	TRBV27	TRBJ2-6	CASSFRDRASGANVLTF	TGTGCCAGCAGTTTCCGGGACAGGGCCTCTGGGGCCAACGTCCTGACTTTC
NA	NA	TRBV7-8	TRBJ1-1	CASSIMNTEAFF	TGTGCCAGCAGCATTATGAACACTGAAGCTTTCTTT
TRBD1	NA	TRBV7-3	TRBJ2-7	CASSPGQGPSYEQYF	TGTGCCAGCAGCCCGGGACAGGGGCCTTCCTACGAGCAGTACTTC
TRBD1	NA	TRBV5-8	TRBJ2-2	CASRYGTGVTGELFF	TGTGCCAGCCGCTACGGGACAGGGGTAACCGGGGAGCTGTTTTTT
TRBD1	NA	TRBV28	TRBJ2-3	CASSWRTGGHTQYF	TGTGCCAGCAGTTGGAGGACAGGGGGCCATACGCAGTATTTT
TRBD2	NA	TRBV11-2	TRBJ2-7	CASSLEILAGGREQYF	TGTGCCAGCAGCTTAGAGATCCTAGCGGGGGGGAGGGAGCAGTACTTC
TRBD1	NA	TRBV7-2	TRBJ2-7	CASSRRQGVYEQYF	TGTGCCAGCAGCCGTCGACAGGGAGTCTACGAGCAGTACTTC
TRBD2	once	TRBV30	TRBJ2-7	CAWNSGIVEQYF	TGTGCCTGGAACAGCGGGATCGTTGAGCAGTACTTC
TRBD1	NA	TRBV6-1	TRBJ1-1	CASSDHRGWTEAFF	TGTGCCAGCAGTGACCACAGGGGGTGGACTGAAGCTTTCTTT
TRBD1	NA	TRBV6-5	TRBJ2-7	CASSQTGGEQYF	TGTGCCAGCAGCCAGACAGGGGGTGAGCAGTACTTC
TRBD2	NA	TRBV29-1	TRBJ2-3	CSVETSGSFTDTQYF	TGCAGCGTTGAGACTAGCGGGAGCTTCACAGATACGCAGTATTTT
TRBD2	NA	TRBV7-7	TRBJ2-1	CASSLDGGRYNEQFF	TGTGCTAGCAGCTTAGACGGGGGGAGATACAATGAGCAGTTCTTC
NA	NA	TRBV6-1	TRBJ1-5	CATSEALSNQPQHF	TGTGCCACATCCGAGGCCCTGAGCAATCAGCCCCAGCATTTT
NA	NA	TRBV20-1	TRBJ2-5	CSATLETQYF	TGCAGTGCTACTTTGGAGACCCAGTACTTC
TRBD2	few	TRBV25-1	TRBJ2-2	CASSVLAGFDTGELFF	TGTGCCAGCAGTGTACTAGCGGGGTTCGACACCGGGGAGCTGTTTTTT
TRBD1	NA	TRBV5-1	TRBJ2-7	CASREPGQGPSEQYF	TGCGCCAGTCGTGAACCGGGACAGGGACCCTCCGAGCAGTACTTC
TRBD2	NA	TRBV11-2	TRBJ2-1	CASRRPGTSGGSDEQFF	TGTGCCAGCAGGCGTCCCGGGACTAGCGGGGGGTCGGATGAGCAGTTCTTC
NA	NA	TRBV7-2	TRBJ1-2	CASSTQTGGYTF	TGTGCCAGCAGCACTCAAACAGGTGGCTACACCTTC